The sample holds a few counts of the clone carrying this T cell receptor (beta chain). Its antigen is not identified. These data are taken from a study of T cells after yellow fever vaccination. Study background: With SMART-Seq v4 Ultra Low Input, the fractions containing low cell numbers were prepared. Findings and caveats of the study: A large majority of primary-vaccination clones showed up again after the booster (roughly 95% CD4, 88% CD8).

TCRdb reanalysed the 5' RACE reads using MiXCR and keeps one entry per CDR3 protein. The repertoire includes a few hundred thousand distinct CDR3 sequences, about 4% of them detected once, and less than 25% sits in the top ten. Sequenced here: PBMCs, sampled 5 days after the yellow fever booster vaccination. This receptor was obtained from a man younger than 35 who received the YFV17D yellow fever vaccine.

The CDR3 DNA follows: TGTGCCAGCTCACCCCGACTAGCACCCAGACTCCACGAGCAGTACTTC. Translated, it gives CASSPRLAPRLHEQYF. The chain employs TRBV18 and TRBJ2-7; 7 bases line up with TRBD2. The CDR3 loop spans 16 amino acids. V shed 3 bases, J shed 5 bases, and the junction held 13 bases outside the gene matches. Germline-derived CDR1 and CDR2 are KGHSH and LQKENI.